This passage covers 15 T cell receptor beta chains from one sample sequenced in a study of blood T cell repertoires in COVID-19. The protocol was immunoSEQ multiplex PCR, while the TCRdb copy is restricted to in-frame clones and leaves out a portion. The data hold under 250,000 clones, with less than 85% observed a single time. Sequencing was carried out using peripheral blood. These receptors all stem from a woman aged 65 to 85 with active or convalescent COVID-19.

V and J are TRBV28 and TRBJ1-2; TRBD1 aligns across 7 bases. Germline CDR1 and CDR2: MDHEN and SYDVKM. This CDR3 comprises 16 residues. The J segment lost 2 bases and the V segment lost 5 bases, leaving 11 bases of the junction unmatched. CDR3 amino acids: CASSLDFRGINYGYTF. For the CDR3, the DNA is TGTGCCAGCAGTCTCGACTTCAGGGGGATCAACTATGGCTACACCTTC.

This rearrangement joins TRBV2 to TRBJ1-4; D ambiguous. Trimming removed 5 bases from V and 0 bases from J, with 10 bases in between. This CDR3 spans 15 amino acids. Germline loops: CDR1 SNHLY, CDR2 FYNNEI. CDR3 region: CASSRTVATNEKLFF. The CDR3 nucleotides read TGTGCCAGCAGTCGGACTGTGGCAACTAATGAAAAACTGTTTTTT.

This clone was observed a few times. CDR3 coding DNA: TGTGCCAGCAGCCAAGATGGGACAGGGCAATTCTTT. Amino acid sequence: CASSQDGTGQFF. The chain is built from TRBV3-1 (or the pseudogene TRBV3-2) and TRBJ1-1, with 9 bases lining up with TRBD1. The CDR3 sequence is 12 residues long. Unmatched junction bases numbered 4, after V lost 0 bases and J lost 14 bases. Germline CDR1 is LGHDT and CDR2 is YNNKEL (reference sequence).

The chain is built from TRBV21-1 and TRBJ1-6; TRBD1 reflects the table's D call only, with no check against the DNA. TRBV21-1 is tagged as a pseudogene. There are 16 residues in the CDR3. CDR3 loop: CASSKREGTPPLRLHF. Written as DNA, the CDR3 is TGTGCCAGCAGCAAAAGGGAAGGGACACCTCCTTTGCGCCTCCACTTT.

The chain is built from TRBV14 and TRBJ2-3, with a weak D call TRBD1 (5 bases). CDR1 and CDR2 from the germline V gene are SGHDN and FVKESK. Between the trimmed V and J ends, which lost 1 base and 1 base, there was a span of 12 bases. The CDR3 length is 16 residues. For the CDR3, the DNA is TGTGCCAGCAGCCAAGGGATGGGGCGCGGCACAGATACGCAGTATTTT. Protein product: CASSQGMGRGTDTQYF.

The CDR3 region has the DNA TGTGCCACCAGTGATTTGGGGAAAGGGGGCCCAGATGGCTACACCTTC. It specifies CATSDLGKGGPDGYTF. This chain uses TRBV24-1 with TRBJ1-2; 7 bases align to TRBD1. The CDR3 loop spans 16 amino acids. Germline trimming cut 0 bases from V and 6 bases from J; bases unmatched to any gene: 9. Looked up from germline, CDR1 is KGHDR and CDR2 is SFDVKD.

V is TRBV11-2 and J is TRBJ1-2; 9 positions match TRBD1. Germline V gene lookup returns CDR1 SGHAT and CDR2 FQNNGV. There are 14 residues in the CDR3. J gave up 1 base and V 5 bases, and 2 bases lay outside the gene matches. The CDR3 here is CASSPGQGNYGYTF. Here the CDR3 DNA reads TGTGCCAGCAGCCCGGGACAGGGTAACTATGGCTACACCTTC.

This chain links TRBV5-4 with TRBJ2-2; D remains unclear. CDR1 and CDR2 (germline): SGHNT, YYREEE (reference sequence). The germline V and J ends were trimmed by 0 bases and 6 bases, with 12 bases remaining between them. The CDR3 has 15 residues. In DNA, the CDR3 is TGTGCCAGCAGCTTGGTTGGCGTAGCACCCGGGGAGCTGTTTTTT. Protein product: CASSLVGVAPGELFF.

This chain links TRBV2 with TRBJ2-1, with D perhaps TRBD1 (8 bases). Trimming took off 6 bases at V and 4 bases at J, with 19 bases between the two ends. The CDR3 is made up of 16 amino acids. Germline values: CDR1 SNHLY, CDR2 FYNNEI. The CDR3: CASSQQGGLTYNEQFF. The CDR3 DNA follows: TGTGCCAGCAGCCAACAGGGGGGACTAACTTACAATGAGCAGTTCTTC.

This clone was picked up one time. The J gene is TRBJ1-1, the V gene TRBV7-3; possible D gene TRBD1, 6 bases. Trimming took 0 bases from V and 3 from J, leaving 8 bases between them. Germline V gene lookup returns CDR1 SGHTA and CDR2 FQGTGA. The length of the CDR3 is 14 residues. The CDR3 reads CASSLTKGDTEAFF. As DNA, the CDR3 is TGTGCCAGCAGCTTAACGAAGGGGGACACTGAAGCTTTCTTT.

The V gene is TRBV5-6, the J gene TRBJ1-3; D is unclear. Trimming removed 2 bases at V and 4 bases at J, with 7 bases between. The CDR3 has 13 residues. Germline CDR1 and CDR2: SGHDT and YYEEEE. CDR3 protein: CASSFLGGNTIYF. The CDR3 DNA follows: TGTGCCAGCAGCTTTCTAGGAGGAAACACCATATATTTT.

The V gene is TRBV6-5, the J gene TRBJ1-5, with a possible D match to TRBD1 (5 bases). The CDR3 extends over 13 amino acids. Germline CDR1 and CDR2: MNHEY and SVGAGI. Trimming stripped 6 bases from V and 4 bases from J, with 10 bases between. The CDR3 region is CASSHDSNQPQHF. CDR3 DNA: TGTGCCAGCAGCCATGACAGTAATCAGCCCCAGCATTTT.

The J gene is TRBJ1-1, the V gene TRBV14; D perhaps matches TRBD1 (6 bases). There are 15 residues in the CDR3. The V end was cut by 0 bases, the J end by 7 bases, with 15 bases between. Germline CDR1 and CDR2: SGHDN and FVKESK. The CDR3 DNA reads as TGTGCCAGCAGCCAAGAGGCAGGGGTATGGTTTGAAGCTTTCTTT. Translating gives CASSQEAGVWFEAFF.

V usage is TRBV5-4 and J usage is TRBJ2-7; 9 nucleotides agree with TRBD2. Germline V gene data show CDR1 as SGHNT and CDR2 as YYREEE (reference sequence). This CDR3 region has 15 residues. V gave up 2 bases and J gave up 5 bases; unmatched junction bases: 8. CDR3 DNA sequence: TGTGCCAGCAGCTTCCCGGGGACTAGCATCCACGAGCAGTACTTC. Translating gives CASSFPGTSIHEQYF.

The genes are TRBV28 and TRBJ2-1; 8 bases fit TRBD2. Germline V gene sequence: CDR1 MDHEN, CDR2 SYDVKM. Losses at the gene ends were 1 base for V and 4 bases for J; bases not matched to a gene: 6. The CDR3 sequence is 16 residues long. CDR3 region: CASSLSPGLEYNEQFF. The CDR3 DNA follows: TGTGCCAGCAGTTTATCCCCGGGACTAGAATACAATGAGCAGTTCTTC.